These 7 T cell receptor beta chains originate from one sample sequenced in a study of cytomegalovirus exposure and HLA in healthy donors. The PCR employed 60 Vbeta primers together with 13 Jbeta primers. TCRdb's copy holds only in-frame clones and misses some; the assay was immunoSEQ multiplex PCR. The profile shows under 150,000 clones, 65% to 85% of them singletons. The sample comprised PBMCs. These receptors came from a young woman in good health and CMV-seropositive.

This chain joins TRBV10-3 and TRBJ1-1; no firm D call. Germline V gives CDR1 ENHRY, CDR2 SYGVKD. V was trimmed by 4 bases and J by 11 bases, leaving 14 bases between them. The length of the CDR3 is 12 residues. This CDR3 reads CAISVDTERAFF. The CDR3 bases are TGTGCCATCAGTGTAGACACAGAACGGGCTTTCTTT.

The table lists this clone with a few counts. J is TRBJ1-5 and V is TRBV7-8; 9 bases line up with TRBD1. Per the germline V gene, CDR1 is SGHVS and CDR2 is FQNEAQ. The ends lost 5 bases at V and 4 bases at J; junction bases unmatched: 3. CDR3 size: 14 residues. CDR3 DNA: TGTGCCAGCAGCCAAGGGACAGGGAATCAGCCCCAGCATTTT. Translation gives CASSQGTGNQPQHF.

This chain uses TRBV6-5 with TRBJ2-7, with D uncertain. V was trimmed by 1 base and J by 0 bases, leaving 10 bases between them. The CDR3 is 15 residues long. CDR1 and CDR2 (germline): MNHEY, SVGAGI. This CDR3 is CASSYLIRNSYEQYF. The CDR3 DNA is TGTGCCAGCAGTTACTTGATCAGGAACTCCTACGAGCAGTACTTC.

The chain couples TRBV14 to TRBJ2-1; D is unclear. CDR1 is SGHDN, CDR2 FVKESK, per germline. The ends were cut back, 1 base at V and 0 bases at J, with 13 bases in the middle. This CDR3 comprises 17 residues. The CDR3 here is CASSQGGPDSSYNEQFF. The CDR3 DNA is TGTGCCAGCAGCCAAGGAGGCCCAGACTCCTCCTACAATGAGCAGTTCTTC.

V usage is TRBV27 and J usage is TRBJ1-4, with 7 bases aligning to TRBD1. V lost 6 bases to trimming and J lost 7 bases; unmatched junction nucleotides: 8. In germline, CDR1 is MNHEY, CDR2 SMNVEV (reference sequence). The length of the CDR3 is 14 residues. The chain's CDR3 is CASSPGGVSEKLFF. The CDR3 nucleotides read TGTGCCAGCAGCCCAGGGGGAGTAAGTGAAAAACTGTTTTTT.

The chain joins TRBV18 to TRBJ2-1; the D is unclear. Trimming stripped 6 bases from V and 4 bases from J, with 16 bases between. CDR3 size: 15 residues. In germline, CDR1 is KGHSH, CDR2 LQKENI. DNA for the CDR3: TGTGCCAGCTCGACGAACAGAGACCCTTACAATGAGCAGTTCTTC. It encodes CASSTNRDPYNEQFF.

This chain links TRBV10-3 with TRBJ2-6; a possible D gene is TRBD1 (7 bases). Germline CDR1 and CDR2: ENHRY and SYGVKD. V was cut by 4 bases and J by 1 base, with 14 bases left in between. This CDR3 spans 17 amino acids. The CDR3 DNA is TGTGCCATCAGTGCAGGGCAGGGGGGATCTGGGGCCAACGTCCTGACTTTC. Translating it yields CAISAGQGGSGANVLTF.